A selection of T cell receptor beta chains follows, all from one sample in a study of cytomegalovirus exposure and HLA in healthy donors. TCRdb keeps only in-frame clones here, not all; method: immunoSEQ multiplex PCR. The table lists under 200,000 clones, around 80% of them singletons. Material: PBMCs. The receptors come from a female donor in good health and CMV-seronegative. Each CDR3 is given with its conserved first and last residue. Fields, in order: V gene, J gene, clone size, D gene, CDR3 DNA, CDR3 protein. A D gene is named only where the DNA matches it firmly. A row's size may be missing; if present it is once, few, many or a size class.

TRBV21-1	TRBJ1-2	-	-	TGTGCCAGCAGCAAAGGGGCCGGGGGGGCCGGGGGCTACACCTTC	CASSKGAGGAGGYTF
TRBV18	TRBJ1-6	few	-	TGTGCCAGCTCACCCGACAGCCTCTATAATTCACCCCTCCACTTT	CASSPDSLYNSPLHF
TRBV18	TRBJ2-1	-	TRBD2	TGTGCCAGCTCACCCAGGGCGGGGGGGAGGAACAATGAGCAGTTCTTC	CASSPRAGGRNNEQFF
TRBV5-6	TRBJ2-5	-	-	TGTGCCAGCAGCTTGTCGGAGACCCAGTACTTC	CASSLSETQYF
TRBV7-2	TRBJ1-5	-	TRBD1	TGTGCCAGCAGCTTAGGGGGACAGGGTAAATATAGCAATCAGCCCCAGCATTTT	CASSLGGQGKYSNQPQHF
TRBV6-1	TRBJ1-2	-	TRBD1	TGTGCCAGCAGGGGGGAGGTGGAGGGGGCGTTGGGCTACACCTTC	CASRGEVEGALGYTF
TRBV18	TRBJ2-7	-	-	TGTGCCAGCTCACCACCGGGTGGAGACGAGCAGTACTTC	CASSPPGGDEQYF
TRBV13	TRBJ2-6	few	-	TGTGCCAGCAGCTCCCGTAGTGGGGCCAACGGCCTGACTTTC	CASSSRSGANGLTF
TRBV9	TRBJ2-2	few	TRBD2	TGTGCCAGCAGCGTAGGACTAGCGTCGAACACCGGGGAGCTGTTTTTT	CASSVGLASNTGELFF
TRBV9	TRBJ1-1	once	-	TGTGCCAGCAGCGTATTTACCGGAGGATGGGCTTTCTTT	CASSVFTGGWAFF
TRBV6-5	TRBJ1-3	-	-	TGTGCCAGCAGTTACGGGGGCACCTCTGGAAACACCATATATTTT	CASSYGGTSGNTIYF
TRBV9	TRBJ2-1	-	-	TGTGCCAGCAGCCTCGGTATGGGCGGGGGCCTTCGCAGGAATGAGCAGTTCTTC	CASSLGMGGGLRRNEQFF
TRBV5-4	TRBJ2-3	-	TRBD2	TGTGCCAGCACAATCAGACTAGCGGGAAAGACAGATACGCAGTATTTT	CASTIRLAGKTDTQYF
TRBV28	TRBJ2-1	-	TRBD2	TGTGCCAGCAGTCAACCAAAATGGACTAGCGGGTTAAGCTCCTACAATGAGCAGTTCTTC	CASSQPKWTSGLSSYNEQFF
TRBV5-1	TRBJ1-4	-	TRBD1	TGCGCCAGCAGCATAGGGGACAGCCGAAATGAAAAACTGTTTTTT	CASSIGDSRNEKLFF
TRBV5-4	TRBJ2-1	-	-	TGTGCCAGCAGCCTACCTTCTGTGGGGGCCAACAATGAGCAGTTCTTC	CASSLPSVGANNEQFF
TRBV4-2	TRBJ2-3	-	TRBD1	TGTGCCAGCAGCGCAGCGGGACAGGGGGCAGATACGCAGTATTTT	CASSAAGQGADTQYF
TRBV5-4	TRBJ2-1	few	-	TGTGCCAGCAGCTTGGTAGCGGCCGACAATGAGCAGTTCTTC	CASSLVAADNEQFF
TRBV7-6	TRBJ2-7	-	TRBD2	TGTGCCAGCAGCTTAGCTGCTAGCGGGGCCGCCTACGAGCAGTACTTC	CASSLAASGAAYEQYF
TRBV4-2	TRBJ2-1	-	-	TGTGCCAGCAGCCAAGATCAGGTCAGGTCGAGCTCCTACAATGAGCAGTTCTTC	CASSQDQVRSSSYNEQFF
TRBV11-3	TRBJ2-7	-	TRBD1	TGTGCCAGCAGCCCTGGACAGGGGAGCTACGAGCAGTACTTC	CASSPGQGSYEQYF
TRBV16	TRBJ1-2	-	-	TGTGCCAGCAGCCTTAACGGTGGCTACACCTTC	CASSLNGGYTF
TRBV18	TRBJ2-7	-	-	TGTGCCAGCTCACCGGGCCTCAGCTCCTACGAGCAGTACTTC	CASSPGLSSYEQYF
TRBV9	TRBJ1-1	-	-	TGTGCCAGCAGCGTAGGGACAACGGCGAACACTGAAGCTTTCTTT	CASSVGTTANTEAFF
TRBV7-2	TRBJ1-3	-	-	TGTGCCAGCGGACTACAGGACTCTGGAAACACCATATATTTT	CASGLQDSGNTIYF
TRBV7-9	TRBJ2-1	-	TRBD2	TGTGCCAGCAGCTTAACGCCGACTAGCGGGAGAGGTTCCTACAATGAGCAGTTCTTC	CASSLTPTSGRGSYNEQFF
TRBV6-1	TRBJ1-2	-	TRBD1	TGTGCCAGCAGTGACCAGGGGGCGCAGAACTATGGCTACACCTTC	CASSDQGAQNYGYTF
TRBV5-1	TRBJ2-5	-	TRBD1	TGCGCCAGCAGCTGGGGACAGCAACAAGAGACCCAGTACTTC	CASSWGQQQETQYF
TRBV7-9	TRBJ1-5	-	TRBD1	TGTGCCAGCAGCCGAGGACAGGGAGAGCATCAGCCCCAGCATTTT	CASSRGQGEHQPQHF
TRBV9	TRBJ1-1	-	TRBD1	TGTGCCAGCAGCCCAGGACAGGGGGAAGTGAACACTGAAGCTTTCTTT	CASSPGQGEVNTEAFF
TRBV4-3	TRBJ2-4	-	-	TGCGCCAGCAGCCAAGACTGGCAGGGGCCGGTCAAAAACATTCAGTACTTC	CASSQDWQGPVKNIQYF
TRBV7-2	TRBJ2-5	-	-	TGTGCCAGCAGCTTTTCGGCGGGGTGGCAAGAGACCCAGTACTTC	CASSFSAGWQETQYF
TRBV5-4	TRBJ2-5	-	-	TGTGCCAGCGGCTTGGCTGGGGGGGAGACCCAGTACTTC	CASGLAGGETQYF
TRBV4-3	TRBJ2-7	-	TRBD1	TGCGCCAGCAGCCAACATCTCCGGGACAGGGGATCCTACGAGCAGTACTTC	CASSQHLRDRGSYEQYF
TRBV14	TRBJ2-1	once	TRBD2	TGTGCCAGCAGCCAAGTAGTAGCGGGACCTCAGTTCTTC	CASSQVVAGPQFF
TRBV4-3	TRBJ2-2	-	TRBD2	TGCGCCAGCAGCCAAGGTGCGGGGGGCCGAATGTTTTTT	CASSQGAGGRMFF